The T cell receptor (beta chain) described here comes from a study of blood T cell repertoires in COVID-19. Germline values: CDR1 SGHTA, CDR2 FQGTGA. The CDR3 spans 15 residues. V was clipped by 5 bases and J by 7 bases; unmatched bases: 11. Only in-frame clones appear in the TCRdb table, and some are missing; sequencing was by immunoSEQ multiplex PCR. The data contain 250,000 to 300,000 clones, over 75% of them singletons. The J gene is TRBJ1-1, the V gene TRBV7-3; 9 bases align to TRBD1. The receptor was isolated from a woman in her 30s who had recovered from COVID-19. Sequenced input: PBMCs or T cells enriched from blood (not recorded which). CDR3 amino acids: CASSQGTGLPFEAFF. The DNA of the CDR3 is TGTGCCAGCAGCCAAGGGACAGGGCTACCCTTTGAAGCTTTCTTT.